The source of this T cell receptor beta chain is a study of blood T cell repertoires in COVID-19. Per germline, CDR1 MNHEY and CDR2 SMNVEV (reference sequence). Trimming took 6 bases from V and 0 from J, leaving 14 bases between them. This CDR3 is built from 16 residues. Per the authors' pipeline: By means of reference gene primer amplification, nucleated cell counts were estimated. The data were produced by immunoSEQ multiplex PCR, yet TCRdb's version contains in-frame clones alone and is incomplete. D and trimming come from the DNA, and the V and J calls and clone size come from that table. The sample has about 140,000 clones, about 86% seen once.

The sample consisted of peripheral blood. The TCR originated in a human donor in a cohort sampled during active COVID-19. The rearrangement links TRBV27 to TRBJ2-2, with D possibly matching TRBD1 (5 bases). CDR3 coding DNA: TGTGCCAGCAGCGAATCAGGGTCTTCGAACACCGGGGAGCTGTTTTTT. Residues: CASSESGSSNTGELFF.